This TCR beta chain was found in a study of T cell responses to AZD1222 COVID-19 vaccine (dated by TCRdb to the early 2020s). A note on the overall study: AZD1222 recipients given second doses at about 4 weeks or at about 12 weeks were pooled, since spike-specific TCR depth and breadth were not found to differ between the two schedules. A total of around 240 trial participants underwent TCR sequencing, of whom some 210 received two doses of AZD1222 and approximately 25 received two doses of the MenACWY control vaccine. Trial participants were enrolled by age into subgroups of 18-55, 56-69 and 70-plus years, and around 150, 29 and 61 TCR-sequenced participants, respectively, were included in these subgroups. Findings and caveats that apply to the study as a whole: CD4 TCRs associated with the vaccine covered the entire spike protein, and the dominant responses were in regions 160-218 and 743-854. Conclusions about previously exposed vaccinees are limited, since just 6 or 7 AZD1222 recipients were seropositive for SARS-CoV-2 at baseline. In the small 56-69-year group, the increase in depth fell short of significance, most likely because of low power. Participants were mostly white British and included more females than males, and it was suggested by the authors that clonal diversity may have been underestimated. Reportedly, almost half of the unique spike-specific TCRs recognized epitopes lying outside the regions that are mutated in the B.1.351 and B.1.1.7 variants. Because no day 14 peak-response samples were available, repertoires were characterized only after the peak T cell response. A significant rise in spike-specific TCR breadth and depth was observed after two AZD1222 doses relative to day 0 and relative to MenACWY recipients.

For this clone: Its antigen is unknown. No quality values exist for individual bases; no much larger clone is one base distant.

The meaning of the sample's time point label: baseline before first vaccination. The vaccinee samples were drawn from two UK trials, COV001 and COV002, one of which was a single-blind randomized controlled phase 2/3 trial testing AZD1222 (ChAdOx1 nCoV-19) in healthy adults. Trial participant PBMC samples were collected at day 0 and day 28 after the second dose for TCRbeta chain sequencing. The CDR3 covers 14 residues, taking in both the cysteine and the phenylalanine. Only the CDR3 region is kept as DNA, spanning 42 bases read in frame from base 1. CDR1 and CDR2, per the germline V gene, are MDHEN and SYDVKM. V was cut back by 3 bases and J by 9 bases, leaving a gap of 15 bases between them. The CDR3 regions of human TCRbeta chains were analyzed by immunosequencing. The paper's processing steps were these. TCRs in the repertoires were matched against a reference library of SARS-CoV-2-specific TCRs that had been generated with the MIRA antigen-specificity platform. Breadth was defined as the fraction of unique TCRs that were SARS-CoV-2-associated, and depth was defined as the fraction of total T cells that were SARS-CoV-2-associated. Each spike-specific TCR was assigned to its reactive spike region and to a CD4 or CD8 class using the MIRA data. Log10-transformed breadth and depth values were compared by one-way ANOVA with Sidak's multiple comparisons tests. Entries here come from immuneACCESS through TCRdb and include only in-frame sequences with V and J called. Some clones fail to appear in such tables; in the studies checked, an unresolved V gene covers under half of the shortfall, and the cause of the remainder is unknown. Clonal size and the V and J genes are those of that table, whereas D and trimming came from the DNA. This sample gives around 50,000 clones in total; around 80% of them show up just once. About 10% of the sample comes from the top ten.

The sample consisted of peripheral blood, taken on day 0 of AZD1222 vaccination. This TCR was sampled from an adult in good health. The receptor chain draws on TRBV28 and TRBJ2-1; no D gene call is confident. The CDR3 is CASSFSWNFGEQFF. The DNA is TGTGCCAGCAGTTTTTCCTGGAACTTCGGTGAGCAGTTCTTC.